This T cell receptor beta chain was sequenced in a study of a mutant IDH1 vaccine in newly diagnosed glioma. Study at large: The treated group averaged about 44 years old and was roughly 60% male, around 38% female. Most had both radiotherapy and temozolomide beforehand; others had only one.

This clone is medium-sized. Its antigen is unidentified. The length of the CDR3 is 13 residues. Trimming pared 7 bases from V and 5 bases from J, leaving 14 bases between. CDR1 and CDR2 from the germline V gene are SNHLY and FYNNEI. Time point given: week 35, safety follow-up. The study gave 300 ug of mutant IDH1 20-mer peptide per vaccine dose, with topical imiquimod. Eight vaccinations reached patients in weeks 1, 3, 5, 7, 11, 15, 19 and 23. Donor tumors were new WHO grade 3 or 4 IDH1-mutant, ATRX-lost astrocytomas. The table came from immunoSEQ multiplex PCR; TCRdb's copy has only in-frame clones and leaves some out. The sample yields some 33,000 clones, around four fifths seen once.

The TCR comes from a woman aged 40-49 years with glioma. The chain is built from TRBV2 and TRBJ1-1; weak D call: TRBD1 (5 bases). The sample consisted of PBMCs, taken from a glioma patient whose treatment included an IDH1 peptide vaccine. The chain's CDR3 is CASKQGRGTEAFF. The CDR3 region has the DNA TGTGCCAGCAAGCAGGGCCGAGGGACTGAAGCTTTCTTT.